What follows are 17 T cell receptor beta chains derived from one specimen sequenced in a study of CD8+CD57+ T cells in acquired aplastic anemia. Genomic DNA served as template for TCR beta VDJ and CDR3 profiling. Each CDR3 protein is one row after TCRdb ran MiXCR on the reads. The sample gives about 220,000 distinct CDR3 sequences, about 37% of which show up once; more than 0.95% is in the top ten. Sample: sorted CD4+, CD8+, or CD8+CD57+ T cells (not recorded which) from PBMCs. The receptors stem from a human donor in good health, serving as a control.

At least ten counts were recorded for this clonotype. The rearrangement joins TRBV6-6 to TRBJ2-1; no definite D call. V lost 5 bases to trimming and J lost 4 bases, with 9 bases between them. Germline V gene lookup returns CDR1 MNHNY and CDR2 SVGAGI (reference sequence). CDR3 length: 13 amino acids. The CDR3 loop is CASSQERYNEQFF. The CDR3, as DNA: TGTGCCAGCAGTCAGGAGAGATACAATGAGCAGTTCTTC.

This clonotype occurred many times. The CDR3 sequence: CSARQGPYEQYF. CDR3 sequence (DNA): TGCAGTGCGAGACAGGGGCCATACGAGCAGTACTTC. The chain recombines TRBV20-1 with TRBJ2-7; 8 positions match TRBD1. Germline values: CDR1 DFQATT, CDR2 SNEGSKA (reference sequence). V dropped 6 bases and J dropped 4; count of bases not matched to a gene: 5. The CDR3 sequence is 12 residues long.

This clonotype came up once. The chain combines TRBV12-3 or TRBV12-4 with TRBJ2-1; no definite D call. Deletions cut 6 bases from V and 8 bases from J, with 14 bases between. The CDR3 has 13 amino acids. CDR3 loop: CASRGRNSDEQFF. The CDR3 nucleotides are TGTGCCAGCAGAGGTAGAAACAGCGATGAGCAGTTCTTC.

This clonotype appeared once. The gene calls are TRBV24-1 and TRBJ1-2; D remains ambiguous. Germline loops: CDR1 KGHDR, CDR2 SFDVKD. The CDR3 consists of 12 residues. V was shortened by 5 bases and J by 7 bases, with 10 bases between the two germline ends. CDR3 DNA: TGTGCCACCAGTGGGGCAGGCTCTGGCTACACCTTC. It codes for CATSGAGSGYTF.

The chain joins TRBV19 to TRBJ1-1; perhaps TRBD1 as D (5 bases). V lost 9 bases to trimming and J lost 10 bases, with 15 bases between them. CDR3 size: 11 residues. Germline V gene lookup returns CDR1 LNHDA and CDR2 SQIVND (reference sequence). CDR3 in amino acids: CASLTGGVAFF. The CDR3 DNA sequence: TGTGCCAGCCTTACGGGGGGGGTAGCTTTCTTT.

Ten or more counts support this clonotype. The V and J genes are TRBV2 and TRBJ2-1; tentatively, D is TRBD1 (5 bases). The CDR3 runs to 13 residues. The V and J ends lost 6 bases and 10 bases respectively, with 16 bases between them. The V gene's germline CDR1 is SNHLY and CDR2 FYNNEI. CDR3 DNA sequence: TGTGCCAGCAGCCGCAGTACAGGCAGCGAGCAGTTCTTC. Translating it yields CASSRSTGSEQFF.

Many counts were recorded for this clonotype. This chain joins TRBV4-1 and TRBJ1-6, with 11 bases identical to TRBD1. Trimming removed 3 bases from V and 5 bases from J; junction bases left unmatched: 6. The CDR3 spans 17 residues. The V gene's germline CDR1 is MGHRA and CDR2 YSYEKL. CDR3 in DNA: TGCGCCAGCAGCCAGGGACAGGGGGTGAACAATAATTCACCCCTCCACTTT. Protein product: CASSQGQGVNNNSPLHF.

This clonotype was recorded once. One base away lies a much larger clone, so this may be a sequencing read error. The CDR3 DNA reads as TGTCCCACCAGTGATCCAGGGGGCGCGGTGGGCTACACCTTC. Protein product: CPTSDPGGAVGYTF. The rearrangement uses TRBV24-1 and TRBJ1-2; 8 nucleotides agree with TRBD1. Per the germline V gene, CDR1 is KGHDR and CDR2 is SFDVKD. The CDR3 covers 14 residues.

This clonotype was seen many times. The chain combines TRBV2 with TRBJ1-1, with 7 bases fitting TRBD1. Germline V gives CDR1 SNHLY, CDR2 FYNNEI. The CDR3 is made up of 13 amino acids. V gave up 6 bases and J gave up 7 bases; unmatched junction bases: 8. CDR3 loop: CASRQQGMGEAFF. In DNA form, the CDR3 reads TGTGCCAGCAGACAACAGGGGATGGGTGAAGCTTTCTTT.

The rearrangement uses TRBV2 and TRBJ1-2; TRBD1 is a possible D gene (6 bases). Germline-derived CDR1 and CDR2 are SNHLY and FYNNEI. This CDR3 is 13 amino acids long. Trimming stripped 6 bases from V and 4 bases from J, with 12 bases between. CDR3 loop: CASSSTGLYGYTF. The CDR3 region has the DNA TGTGCCAGCAGCTCTACAGGGCTCTATGGCTACACCTTC.

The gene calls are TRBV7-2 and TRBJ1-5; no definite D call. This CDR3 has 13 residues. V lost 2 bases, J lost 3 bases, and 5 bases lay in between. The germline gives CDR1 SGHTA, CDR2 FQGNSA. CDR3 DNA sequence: TGTGCCAGCAGCTTATATAACAATCAGCCCCAGCATTTT. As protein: CASSLYNNQPQHF.

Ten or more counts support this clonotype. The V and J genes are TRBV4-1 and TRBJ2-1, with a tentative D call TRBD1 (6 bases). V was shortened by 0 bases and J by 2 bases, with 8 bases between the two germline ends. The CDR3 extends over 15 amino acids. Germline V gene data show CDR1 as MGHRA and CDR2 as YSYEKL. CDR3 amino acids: CASSQERQAYNEQFF. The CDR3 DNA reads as TGCGCCAGCAGCCAAGAACGACAGGCCTACAATGAGCAGTTCTTC.

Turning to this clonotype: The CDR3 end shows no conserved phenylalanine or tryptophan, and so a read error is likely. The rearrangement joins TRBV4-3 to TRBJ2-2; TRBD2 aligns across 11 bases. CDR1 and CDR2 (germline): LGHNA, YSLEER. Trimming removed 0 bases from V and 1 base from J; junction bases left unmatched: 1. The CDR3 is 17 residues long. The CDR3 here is CASSQDTSGGNTGELFL. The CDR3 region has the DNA TGCGCCAGCAGCCAAGATACTAGCGGGGGGAACACCGGGGAGCTGTTTCTT.

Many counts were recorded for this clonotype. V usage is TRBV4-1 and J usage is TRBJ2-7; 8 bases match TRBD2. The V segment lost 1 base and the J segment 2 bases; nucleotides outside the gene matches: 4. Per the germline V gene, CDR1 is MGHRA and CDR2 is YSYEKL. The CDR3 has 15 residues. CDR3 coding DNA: TGCGCCAGCAGCCAAGCCCGGCGGGGGGCCTACGAGCAGTACTTC. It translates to CASSQARRGAYEQYF.

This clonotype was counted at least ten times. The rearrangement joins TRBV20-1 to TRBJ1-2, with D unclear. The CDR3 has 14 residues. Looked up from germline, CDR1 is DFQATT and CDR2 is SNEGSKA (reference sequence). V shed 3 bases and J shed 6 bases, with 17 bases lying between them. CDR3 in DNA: TGCAGTGCTAGTGTACGGGGTCTGCTAGATGGCTACACCTTC. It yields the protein CSASVRGLLDGYTF.

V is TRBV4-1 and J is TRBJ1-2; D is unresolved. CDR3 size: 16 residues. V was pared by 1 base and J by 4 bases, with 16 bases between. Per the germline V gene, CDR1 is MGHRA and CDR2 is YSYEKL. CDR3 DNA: TGCGCCAGCAGCCAAGTGGGCATTAAGATGGGCTATGGCTACACCTTC. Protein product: CASSQVGIKMGYGYTF.

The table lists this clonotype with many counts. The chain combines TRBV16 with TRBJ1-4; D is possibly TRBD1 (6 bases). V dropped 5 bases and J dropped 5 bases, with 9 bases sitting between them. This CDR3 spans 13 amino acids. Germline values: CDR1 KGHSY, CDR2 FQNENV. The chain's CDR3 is CASSRGSNEKLFF. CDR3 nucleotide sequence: TGTGCCAGCAGCAGGGGGTCCAATGAAAAACTGTTTTTT.